The TCR beta chain under discussion was sequenced for a study of cytomegalovirus exposure and HLA in healthy donors (dated by TCRdb to 2016 to 2017). Context from the whole study: An earlier analysis of roughly 630 of the donors reported about 250 Gb of sequence data and some 120 million unique TCR beta sequences from roughly 200 million T cells. Approximately 300 gigabases of sequencing data and roughly 80 million unique TCR sequences made up an early release that covered several hundred HLA-typed donors. Of the 398 genotyped donors, about 80% fell in the genetic ancestry cluster associated with self-reported Caucasian donors. The study aimed to test whether cataloging public T cell receptors could reveal signatures of past pathogen exposure. Using immunosequencing, the study profiled T cell repertoires from about 610 subjects and related those repertoires to cytomegalovirus serostatus. A separate validation cohort of about 110 different subjects was used in addition to the roughly 670-subject first cohort. The study combined high-throughput TCR immunosequencing, statistical association of individual TCRs with disease status, and machine learning to predict cytomegalovirus infection status. A later analysis re-examined previously published TCR beta repertoires from several hundred donors and added high-resolution HLA genotyping to investigate patterns of TCR occurrence. In the later analysis, no new phenotypic data were used to find candidate immune exposures; instead, reliance was placed on TCR beta sequences and their occurrence across donors. To decide whether each TCR beta V gene segment behaved as functional or pseudogenic, an earlier analysis of over 500 of the donors relied on high-throughput TCR beta sequencing. Donor age, sex, ethnicity and CMV serostatus were compiled alongside the repertoire data. In a later genetic analysis, genome-wide SNP genotypes for about 55% of the roughly 670 donors were used, and that subset was treated as a discovery cohort. Every repertoire in the discovery cohort had been generated on one and the same sequencing platform. Class I and class II HLA loci were covered by the typing at four-digit resolution. Typing coverage varied by locus: about 629-630 donors for A, B, C, DRB1 and DQB1; roughly 500 for DQA1; approximately 570 for DPA1; some 470 for DPB1. Five DR-DQ haplotypes were handled as single units for association and clustering, since linkage in the cohort was strong. Among a few hundred genotyped donors of the cohort, an average of about 240,000 unique TCR beta nucleotide sequences were sequenced per donor, 15% to 20% of them non-productive.

This clone came up a few times. Its antigen target is currently unknown. The sample holds no much larger clone one base away, and base qualities are not on file. V is pared back by 8 bases and J by 1 base, with 10 bases lying between the germline termini. Taken from the germline V gene, the CDR1 and CDR2 loops are MDHEN and SYDVKM. The CDR3 contains 13 residues, cysteine and phenylalanine counted. This entry keeps only the CDR3 DNA: 39 bases, framed from base 1. The receptor library was made with the immunoSEQ multiplex PCR assay. For the multiplex PCR, a mixture combining 60 forward primers for TCR Vbeta segments and 13 reverse primers for TCR Jbeta segments was used. A multiplex PCR assay on genomic DNA amplified the CDR3 region of rearranged TCR beta genes. On the Illumina HiSeq System, the amplified TCR beta libraries were sequenced as 87-base-pair reads. Per the original workflow: A later analysis tallied tens of millions of unique TCR beta chains across the 666 repertoires, and some 10 million of those chains were shared by two or more donors. Raw reads were error-corrected and collapsed into unique sequences by a nearest-neighbor algorithm in which closely related sequences were merged to remove PCR and sequencing errors. Alignment of CDR3 sequences to IMGT reference sequences was used to assign V, D and J gene segments. Each retained sequence needed at least a six-nucleotide match to both a V gene segment and a J gene segment. Rearrangements were classified as productive when the CDR3 lacked stop codons and remained in frame with V and J, and all other rearrangements were classified as non-productive. CDR3 was defined by IMGT convention, running from the second conserved V-encoded cysteine to the conserved J-encoded phenylalanine. Sequences without an unambiguous match to a single V gene segment were excluded from the earlier analysis of 450 to 650 of the donors. In an earlier analysis of 587 of the donors, a V segment was called functional when productive rearrangements were above 56.7%, and segregating when the standard deviation between donors exceeded 5%. A statistical classification framework was built to diagnose cytomegalovirus status from the catalog of TCR beta chain sequences. A later analysis assigned V and J genes by comparing TCR nucleotide sequences with IMGT/GENE-DB human TR gene sequences. The TCRdist pipeline was used in a later analysis to assign CDR3 sequences and most-parsimonious VDJ recombination scenarios. A later analysis defined each TCR beta chain by its CDR3 amino acid sequence plus V-gene family, and excluded reads lacking a unique V-gene family. A later analysis removed 550 to 650 highly shared, low-generation-probability nucleotide sequences to deal with suspected cross-contamination and a sequencing artifact. In a later analysis, a clonal expansion index for each public chain was calculated from normalized within-repertoire ranks of inferred template counts. In a later analysis, generation probabilities were computed using a VDJ recombination model fitted to out-of-frame rearrangements, and the results were checked against IGoR. A later analysis scored TCR-TCR, TCR-HLA and TCR-CMV co-occurrence with hypergeometric tests, applying a repertoire-size bias correction to TCR pairs. To estimate false discovery rates, a later analysis permuted the HLA or CMV assignments 20 times. In a later analysis, co-occurring TCRs were grouped using DBSCAN, with TCRdist sequence similarity added in when clustering inside HLA-allele-positive subsets. Repertoires with fewer than 30,000 or more than 120,000 public chains, plus five repertoires with anomalous nucleotide sharing, were excluded from co-occurrence clustering. TCRdb mirrors the immuneACCESS table, restricted to in-frame sequences. Some clones are absent from its copies; in checked studies, under half trace to an unresolved V gene, and the reason for the others is unknown. That table gives V, J and clone size, and the DNA gave D and trimming. The sample records some 80,000 clones, 10% of which are singletons. Of the sample, over 20% falls within the top ten clones.

The cohort consisted of approximately 690 healthy bone marrow donors. All cohort members were sampled while nominally healthy, although unrecorded immune exposures were likely present. The donor was CMV seropositive and belonged to the group of 250 to 350 seropositive cohort members. A peripheral blood sample was provided by each donor, and peripheral blood mononuclear cells were used for TCR beta sequencing. The Qiagen DNeasy Blood Extraction Kit was used to extract genomic DNA from the blood cell samples. Results the study describes overall, beyond this receptor: V-gene and J-gene trimming of TCR beta chains was associated with a missense DCLRE1C variant in a later genetic analysis, and the association was replicated in an independent cohort. The authors suggested that the approach could potentially be extended to other disease states and immunological phenotypes. An earlier analysis of approximately 530 of the donors showed that most TCR beta V segments appeared in productive rearrangements either about 87% or about 30% of the time, which broadly matched IMGT annotations. A cluster of highly shared sequence variants was judged likely to represent a technical artifact of the sequencing pipeline. In a later genetic analysis, fewer N-insertions in productive TCRs were reported among donors in an Asian-associated ancestry cluster than the approximately 630-donor mean. In a later analysis, HLA-associated TCR beta chains were found to be more clonally expanded and to have lower generation probabilities than equally common non-associated chains. According to a later analysis, most CMV-associated TCR beta chains appeared to be HLA-restricted, and the HLA associations seemed to be driven largely by CMV exposure. In a later analysis, several top co-occurrence clusters were reported to appear linked to parvovirus B19, influenza, CMV and Epstein-Barr virus. Only TCR beta chains were sequenced in this cohort, and the absence of alpha or paired-chain data limited detectable features. In the study, around 150 TCR beta chains were listed as associated with cytomegalovirus. A further reported finding was that TCR beta sequences accurately predicted the HLA-A and HLA-B alleles for most subjects in the first cohort. Because HLA typing was unavailable for some donors at each locus, only the typed subset was used in association tests. Specific HLA alleles were associated with over 15,000 TCR beta sequences at a false discovery rate of 0.05 in a later analysis. Three of the identified cytomegalovirus-associated TCR beta chains were confirmed in vitro to be specific for cytomegalovirus antigens. When HLA alleles, especially DR and DQ, strongly co-occurred, attributing TCR associations to individual alleles was difficult. Because the 87-base-pair reads could not distinguish some IMGT-functional V segments, including TRBV6-2 and TRBV6-3, those segments were excluded. The classifier was reported to diagnose cytomegalovirus status with high specificity and sensitivity in both the original and validation cohorts. The presence/absence analyses assumed that sequencing depth was roughly uniform across donors, and that assumption may not be true. Because counts were too low, about 18 rarely observed V segments, including chromosome 9 orphons, were excluded from the earlier analysis of some 590 of the donors. Correlated functional status among segregating V segments might reflect linkage disequilibrium, but an unknown experimental factor could not be ruled out. In a later analysis, TCR association rates were found to vary across HLA loci, with the most associated TCRs seen for DRB1 alleles and the fewest for HLA-C alleles. While some public TCRs were present in many individuals, most TCR sequences turned up only very rarely across donors. Immune exposure information for the cohort was limited to CMV serostatus.

This receptor was obtained from a man aged 55-75 years in good health and CMV-seropositive. The sample taken for sequencing was PBMCs. The chain is encoded by TRBV28 joined to TRBJ2-3; 5 matching bases give a weak D call of TRBD1. The DNA is as follows: TGTGCCAGCCGGTCCAGGGGCACAGATACGCAGTATTTT. Its coded protein is CASRSRGTDTQYF.